These 7 T cell receptor beta chains share one sample of origin, sequenced in a study of vaccination and CD4 T cells after COVID-19. What these receptors recognize is not known. Treatment noted: approximately 10-day PBMC culture with coronavirus spike peptide pools or control peptides (ViraFEST assay). The assay that was used to sequence DNA from cultured CD4+ T cells was the Oncomine TCR Beta short-read assay. One entry per CDR3 protein, called by TCRdb with MiXCR from the PCR reads. The table has under 25,000 distinct CDR3 sequences, over 45% seen once; the top ten hold 13%. Input material: cultured CD4+ T cells from blood. The receptors stem from a human donor with COVID-19.

This clonotype was counted between two and nine times. The chain is built from TRBV6-1 and TRBJ1-5; tentative D call: TRBD1 (6 bases). The CDR3 runs to 13 residues. Trimming took off 5 bases at V and 6 bases at J, with 11 bases between the two ends. Looked up from germline, CDR1 is MNHNS and CDR2 is SASEGT. The DNA for the CDR3 is TGTGCCAGCAGTCAACAGGGCAGTCAGCCCCAGCATTTT. It specifies CASSQQGSQPQHF.

The V call is TRBV28, the J call TRBJ2-4; D is possibly TRBD2 (6 bases). In germline, CDR1 is MDHEN, CDR2 SYDVKM. The V end was cut by 6 bases, the J end by 6 bases, with 15 bases between. The CDR3 length is 14 residues. Here the CDR3 reads CASSLWRVGNIQYF. The CDR3 DNA reads as TGTGCCAGCAGCCTATGGAGGGTTGGAAACATTCAGTACTTC.

The chain is built from TRBV28 and TRBJ2-5; D may be TRBD1 (6 bases). The CDR3 consists of 10 residues. V lost 7 bases, J lost 8 bases, and 8 bases lay in between. Germline assignment: CDR1 MDHEN and CDR2 SYDVKM. CDR3 region: CASKGVTQYF. For the CDR3, the DNA is TGTGCCAGCAAGGGGGTAACCCAGTACTTC.

The rearrangement joins TRBV6-4 to TRBJ2-3; 12 bases agree with TRBD2. V was pared by 4 bases and J by 6 bases, with 2 bases of the junction left unmatched. CDR3 length equals 14 residues. Germline CDR1 reads MRHNA; CDR2 reads SNTAGT. CDR3 in DNA: TGTGCCAGCAGTGGGACTAGCGGGGCGGATACGCAGTATTTT. Translating it yields CASSGTSGADTQYF.

This clonotype was detected only a few times. The chain is built from TRBV30 and TRBJ1-3, with D possibly TRBD1 on 6 matching bases. CDR3 size: 14 residues. Germline CDR1 is GTSNPN and CDR2 is SVGIG (reference sequence). Trimming stripped 5 bases from V and 0 bases from J, with 11 bases between. This CDR3 reads CAWAGQNSGNTIYF. For the CDR3, the DNA is TGTGCCTGGGCCGGACAGAACTCTGGAAACACCATATATTTT.

The chain recombines TRBV2 with TRBJ1-2, with 9 nucleotides matching TRBD1. The CDR3 length is 14 residues. With V trimmed by 6 bases and J by 4 bases, 6 bases remained unmatched. Germline CDR1 SNHLY, CDR2 FYNNEI. The CDR3 protein is CASRVDRGSYGYTF. As DNA, the CDR3 is TGTGCCAGCAGGGTGGACAGGGGATCCTATGGCTACACCTTC.

This clonotype was seen only a few times. The chain joins TRBV30 to TRBJ1-6; 9 bases match TRBD1. Germline loops: CDR1 GTSNPN, CDR2 SVGIG (reference sequence). CDR3 length: 16 amino acids. The J segment lost 5 bases and the V segment lost 3 bases, leaving 8 bases of the junction unmatched. The chain's CDR3 is CAWRITGGADNSPLHF. CDR3 DNA: TGTGCCTGGAGGATCACAGGGGGCGCAGATAATTCACCCCTCCACTTT.